The 17 T cell receptor beta chains presented below share a single source sample, sequenced in a study of vaccination and CD4 T cells after COVID-19. Treatment: approximately nine-day PBMC culture with coronavirus spike peptide pools or control peptides (ViraFEST assay). Researchers used the Oncomine TCR Beta short-read assay to sequence DNA from cultured CD4+ T cells. TCRdb independently ran MiXCR on the PCR reads; one entry per CDR3 protein. Of about 14,000 distinct CDR3 sequences listed, about 60% were seen once; the top ten hold about 7%. For these TCRs, the target antigens are not known. Input material: CD4+ T cells from blood, cultured in vitro. Receptor source: a human donor who had recovered from COVID-19.

CDR3 DNA: TGCAGTGCTACCCCGGGAGGGCCAGGTGACCCCGGGGAGCTGTTTTTT. This gives the protein CSATPGGPGDPGELFF. J is TRBJ2-2 and V is TRBV20-1; 8 bases line up with TRBD2. Germline CDR1 reads DFQATT; CDR2 reads SNEGSKA (reference sequence). This CDR3 has 16 amino acids. The V segment lost 4 bases and the J segment 6 bases; nucleotides outside the gene matches: 13.

The CDR3 sequence is CASSPRQGPQETQYF. CDR3 sequence (DNA): TGTGCCAGCAGCCCGAGACAGGGTCCCCAAGAGACCCAGTACTTC. The rearrangement joins TRBV7-2 to TRBJ2-5, with 7 bases aligning to TRBD1. Germline V CDR1 and CDR2: SGHTA, FQGNSA. The CDR3 consists of 15 residues. J gave up 1 base and V 5 bases, and 7 bases lay outside the gene matches. The whole variable domain, filled in from reference TRBV7-2 and TRBJ2-5, reads GAGVSQSPSNKVTEKGKDVELRCDPISGHTALYWYRQSLGQGLEFLIYFQGNSAPDKSGLPSDRFSAERTGGSVSTLTIQRTQQEDSAVYLCASSPRQGPQETQYFGPGTRLLVL.

This clonotype was picked up a small number of times. This rearrangement joins TRBV7-9 to TRBJ2-1; D call uncertain. The V gene lost 1 base and the J gene lost 4 bases, with 2 bases spanning the gap. Germline CDR1 is SEHNR and CDR2 is FQNEAQ (reference sequence). The CDR3 is made up of 12 amino acids. CDR3 in DNA: TGTGCCAGCAGCTTAGTATACAATGAGCAGTTCTTC. Translated, it gives CASSLVYNEQFF. Full variable domain (rest looked up from reference TRBV7-9 and TRBJ2-1): DTGVSQNPRHKITKRGQNVTFRCDPISEHNRLYWYRQTLGQGPEFLTYFQNEAQLEKSRLLSDRFSAERPKGSFSTLEIQRTEQGDSAMYLCASSLVYNEQFFGPGTRLTVL.

This clonotype has just a few counts. The J gene is TRBJ2-2, the V gene TRBV10-3, with 15 bases fitting TRBD2. Germline CDR1 and CDR2: ENHRY and SYGVKD. J gave up 3 bases and V 1 base, and 12 bases lay outside the gene matches. The CDR3 length is 21 residues. CDR3 DNA sequence: TGTGCCATCAGTGAGTGGACAGCGGGACTAGCGGGAGGAAAGGACACCGGGGAGCTGTTTTTT. Its translation: CAISEWTAGLAGGKDTGELFF.

This chain uses TRBV7-9 with TRBJ1-5; no reliable D call. This CDR3 spans 13 amino acids. The V end lost 5 bases, the J end lost 7 bases, and 12 bases lay between the germline ends. CDR1 and CDR2 from the germline V gene are SEHNR and FQNEAQ (reference sequence). This chain's CDR3 is CASSEKGEQPQHF. The CDR3 nucleotides are TGTGCCAGCAGCGAGAAAGGCGAACAGCCCCAGCATTTT.

Only a few counts were recorded for this clonotype. This CDR3 reads CSASLRETSGDNEQFF. In DNA, the CDR3 is TGCAGTGCTAGTCTAAGGGAGACTAGCGGTGACAATGAGCAGTTCTTC. The chain is built from TRBV20-1 and TRBJ2-1; 9 bases fit TRBD2. The germline CDR1 and CDR2 sequences are DFQATT and SNEGSKA (reference sequence). CDR3 length equals 16 residues. The ends lost 3 bases at V and 5 bases at J; junction bases unmatched: 11.

J is TRBJ1-2 and V is TRBV30; D remains unclear. V lost 2 bases and J 0 bases, leaving 7 bases between the germline ends. This CDR3 comprises 13 residues. Germline V CDR1 and CDR2: GTSNPN, SVGIG (reference sequence). CDR3 protein: CAWSSLANYGYTF. In DNA form, the CDR3 reads TGTGCCTGGAGTTCCCTGGCTAACTATGGCTACACCTTC.

The rearrangement joins TRBV7-8 to TRBJ1-2, with D possibly matching TRBD1 (6 bases). The ends were cut back, 1 base at V and 2 bases at J, with 8 bases in the middle. The CDR3 consists of 14 residues. Looked up from germline, CDR1 is SGHVS and CDR2 is FQNEAQ. This CDR3 is CASSLDGGNYGYTF. The CDR3 DNA reads TGTGCCAGCAGCTTAGATGGGGGCAACTATGGCTACACCTTC.

The chain carries TRBV6-1 and TRBJ1-2, with no clear D. This CDR3 has 12 amino acids. Deletions cut 3 bases from V and 6 bases from J, with 8 bases between. Germline V gene lookup returns CDR1 MNHNS and CDR2 SASEGT. In DNA form, the CDR3 reads TGTGCCAGCAGTGAGGTCTGGGATGGCTACACCTTC. Its protein product is CASSEVWDGYTF.

This chain joins TRBV7-2 and TRBJ2-7, with 12 positions matching TRBD2. J lost 6 bases, V lost 7 bases, and 4 bases had no gene match. CDR1 is SGHTA and CDR2 is FQGNSA in the germline V gene. The CDR3 is made up of 13 amino acids. The CDR3 sequence: CASTLLAGGEQYF. The CDR3 bases are TGTGCCAGCACCCTACTAGCGGGAGGCGAGCAGTACTTC.

The V call is TRBV28, the J call TRBJ2-5; 8 nucleotides align to TRBD2. Trimming took 8 bases from V and 5 from J; bases not matched to a gene: 7. In germline, CDR1 is MDHEN, CDR2 SYDVKM. The CDR3 spans 13 residues. The chain's CDR3 is CASGAGDGETQYF. Here the CDR3 DNA reads TGTGCCAGCGGAGCGGGAGACGGGGAGACCCAGTACTTC.

The chain recombines TRBV30 with TRBJ1-1; D not resolved. Between the trimmed V and J ends, which lost 0 bases and 8 bases, there was a span of 13 bases. The CDR3 contains 13 residues. The germline CDR1 and CDR2 sequences are GTSNPN and SVGIG (reference sequence). In DNA, the CDR3 is TGTGCCTGGAGTGTACCACCGGGAAGGGAAGCTTTCTTT. Translating gives CAWSVPPGREAFF.

This clonotype was seen only a few times. CDR3 amino acids: CSASGGVFSGNTIYF. The CDR3 DNA reads TGCAGTGCTAGTGGCGGCGTCTTCTCTGGAAACACCATATATTTT. The chain employs TRBV20-1 and TRBJ1-3, with D unclear. Germline CDR1 is DFQATT and CDR2 is SNEGSKA (reference sequence). Trimming cost V 3 bases and J 0 bases, with 12 bases left between them. The CDR3 runs 15 residues.

V is TRBV10-3 and J is TRBJ1-6, with 7 bases that match TRBD1. The CDR3 sequence is 15 residues long. Trimming removed 2 bases from V and 6 bases from J; junction bases left unmatched: 4. CDR1 ENHRY and CDR2 SYGVKD come from the germline V gene. This CDR3 is CAISEHDRANSPLHF. The CDR3 region has the DNA TGTGCCATCAGTGAGCACGACAGGGCTAATTCACCCCTCCACTTT.

The chain is built from TRBV2 and TRBJ1-2; 9 positions match TRBD1. CDR1 and CDR2 (germline): SNHLY, FYNNEI. Trimming removed 6 bases from V and 3 bases from J; junction bases left unmatched: 5. There are 14 residues in the CDR3. CDR3 protein: CASRRDREDYGYTF. CDR3 bases: TGTGCCAGCAGGCGGGACAGGGAGGACTATGGCTACACCTTC.

The genes are TRBV24-1 and TRBJ1-4; tentatively, D is TRBD1 (6 bases). Germline assignment: CDR1 KGHDR and CDR2 SFDVKD. Trimming shortened V by 3 bases and J by 0 bases, and 7 bases separated the two germline ends. This CDR3 comprises 15 residues. The CDR3 bases are TGTGCCACCAGTGATAAGGGGGCAACTAATGAAAAACTGTTTTTT. It encodes CATSDKGATNEKLFF.

The V gene is TRBV27, the J gene TRBJ1-2, with D possibly TRBD1 on 6 matching bases. This CDR3 has 13 amino acids. The V gene lost 6 bases and the J gene lost 7 bases, with 15 bases spanning the gap. The germline gives CDR1 MNHEY, CDR2 SMNVEV (reference sequence). In DNA, the CDR3 is TGTGCCAGCAGCCCTACAGGGAGAAGTGGCTACACCTTC. It specifies CASSPTGRSGYTF.